Each of the 20 T cell receptor beta chains below was sequenced from the same sample in a study of control samples from healthy donors and cancer patients. TCRdb's copy holds only in-frame clones and misses some; the assay was immunoSEQ multiplex PCR. Of approximately 74,000 clones detected, about 94% appear once; the ten largest clones hold under 3.5%. The sample was blood. Source of these receptors: a woman in her 30s in good health.

The V and J genes are TRBV7-3 and TRBJ2-7; D gene unclear. This CDR3 has 11 residues. CDR1 is SGHTA, CDR2 FQGTGA, per germline. The V gene lost 1 base and the J gene lost 12 bases, with 10 bases spanning the gap. The CDR3 loop reads CASSLKPERYF. The CDR3 DNA is TGTGCCAGCAGCTTAAAACCCGAACGGTACTTC. Using reference TRBV7-3 and TRBJ2-7 for the parts outside the CDR3, the full variable domain is GAGVSQTPSNKVTEKGKYVELRCDPISGHTALYWYRQSLGQGPEFLIYFQGTGAADDSGLPNDRFFAVRPEGSVSTLKIQRTERGDSAVYLCASSLKPERYFGPGTRLTVT.

The DNA for the CDR3 is TGTGCCAGCAGCGTGGGGGGACAGAACATTGGCTACACCTTC. Translating it yields CASSVGGQNIGYTF. J is TRBJ1-2 and V is TRBV9, with 7 bases identical to TRBD1. Germline CDR1 is SGDLS and CDR2 is YYNGEE. With V trimmed by 2 bases and J by 7 bases, 8 bases remained unmatched. CDR3 length: 14 amino acids.

This clone was seen once. V usage is TRBV7-8 and J usage is TRBJ1-5, with 8 bases aligning to TRBD1. This CDR3 has 18 amino acids. Looked up from germline, CDR1 is SGHVS and CDR2 is FQNEAQ. Losses at the gene ends were 4 bases for V and 1 base for J; bases not matched to a gene: 12. DNA for the CDR3: TGTGCCAGCAGCTCACACCCGGGACAGGATGGGAGCAATCAGCCCCAGCATTTT. This codes for CASSSHPGQDGSNQPQHF.

This chain connects TRBV19 to TRBJ1-5; 8 bases are shared with TRBD1. The CDR3 runs to 17 residues. Germline lookup yields CDR1 LNHDA and CDR2 SQIVND (reference sequence). V dropped 2 bases and J dropped 0; count of bases not matched to a gene: 6. CDR3 residues: CASSIRQGSYSNQPQHF. The CDR3 bases are TGTGCCAGTAGTATAAGACAGGGGAGCTATAGCAATCAGCCCCAGCATTTT.

This clone was observed once. V gene TRBV7-3 combines with J gene TRBJ1-1, with D tentatively TRBD1 (5 bases). The CDR3 totals 13 residues. V lost 5 bases, J lost 5 bases, and 12 bases lay in between. CDR1 is SGHTA and CDR2 is FQGTGA in the germline V gene. CDR3 DNA sequence: TGTGCCAGCAGCACTGACAGTCGAACTGAAGCTTTCTTT. It translates to CASSTDSRTEAFF.

The chain carries TRBV9 and TRBJ2-1; tentatively, D is TRBD2 (6 bases). Germline CDR1 SGDLS, CDR2 YYNGEE. Trimming left V 2 bases short and J 10 bases short, with 25 bases between. This CDR3 has 17 residues. CDR3 protein: CASSVWRGGAGPIEQFF. For the CDR3, the DNA is TGTGCCAGCAGCGTCTGGAGAGGCGGGGCGGGCCCTATCGAGCAGTTCTTC.

V is TRBV5-1 and J is TRBJ2-5; TRBD2 matches at 13 bases. The germline CDR1 and CDR2 sequences are SGHRS and YFSETQ. With V trimmed by 4 bases and J by 5 bases, 8 bases remained unmatched. The CDR3 runs 16 residues. In nucleotides, the CDR3 is TGCGCCAGCAGCGCAACTAGCGGGGGGGCCAGGGAGACCCAGTACTTC. It is translated as CASSATSGGARETQYF.

This chain links TRBV27 with TRBJ1-1; no reliable D call. The V gene's germline CDR1 is MNHEY and CDR2 SMNVEV (reference sequence). This CDR3 has 15 amino acids. Between the trimmed V and J ends, which lost 5 bases and 6 bases, there was a span of 19 bases. This CDR3 reads CASSPPAQQLSEAFF. In nucleotides, the CDR3 is TGTGCCAGCAGTCCGCCGGCACAGCAACTGTCTGAAGCTTTCTTT.

The chain recombines TRBV13 with TRBJ1-5; maybe TRBD1 (6 bases). Per germline, CDR1 PRHDT and CDR2 FYEKMQ (reference sequence). The V gene lost 5 bases and the J gene lost 7 bases, with 12 bases spanning the gap. The CDR3 is made up of 13 amino acids. The CDR3 sequence: CASSQQGGQPQHF. The DNA of the CDR3 is TGTGCCAGCAGCCAACAGGGTGGACAGCCCCAGCATTTT.

J is TRBJ1-2 and V is TRBV7-2, with 9 bases that match TRBD1. The germline V gene has CDR1 SGHTA and CDR2 FQGNSA. The CDR3 is made up of 16 amino acids. V lost 1 base to trimming and J lost 7 bases; unmatched junction nucleotides: 10. The DNA of the CDR3 is TGTGCCAGCAGCTTAGTCGGGACAGGGCTATTCATTGGCTACACCTTC. Its translation is CASSLVGTGLFIGYTF.

V is TRBV12-3 or TRBV12-4 and J is TRBJ1-2; unclear D gene. V was trimmed by 1 base and J by 7 bases, leaving 10 bases between them. The CDR3 totals 13 residues. The CDR3 bases are TGTGCCAGCAGTTTAGGGGCGTTCGGTGGCTACACCTTC. It specifies CASSLGAFGGYTF.

The chain has TRBV18 and TRBJ1-1; unclear D gene. CDR1 is KGHSH and CDR2 is LQKENI in the germline V gene. The CDR3 spans 13 residues. Trimming removed 2 bases at V and 3 bases at J, with 7 bases between. The CDR3 spells CASSPGIDTEAFF. CDR3 bases: TGTGCCAGCTCACCAGGGATCGACACTGAAGCTTTCTTT.

V usage is TRBV7-8 and J usage is TRBJ1-2; no clear D. Trimming left V 0 bases short and J 6 bases short, with 2 bases between. The CDR3 has 11 amino acids. Germline V lookup: CDR1 SGHVS, CDR2 FQNEAQ. Here the CDR3 reads CASSLANGYTF. For the CDR3, the DNA is TGTGCCAGCAGCTTAGCGAATGGCTACACCTTC.

V and J are TRBV10-2 and TRBJ1-3; D call uncertain. In germline, CDR1 is WSHSY, CDR2 SAAADI. The CDR3 extends over 15 amino acids. Trimming left V 2 bases short and J 0 bases short, with 8 bases between. CDR3 in amino acids: CASSETWSSGNTIYF. The CDR3 DNA is TGCGCCAGCAGTGAGACGTGGAGCTCTGGAAACACCATATATTTT.

The rearrangement joins TRBV6-1 to TRBJ2-7; 9 bases are a match to TRBD2. V was clipped by 2 bases and J by 3 bases; unmatched bases: 5. The CDR3 is 15 amino acids. Germline V gene sequence: CDR1 MNHNS, CDR2 SASEGT. This CDR3 is CASSEKAGGLYEQYV. CDR3 DNA sequence: TGTGCCAGCAGTGAAAAAGCGGGGGGCCTCTACGAGCAGTACGTC.

The CDR3 coding sequence is TGTGCCAGCAGTTCGGCGGGTAACTATGGCTACACCTTC. It translates to CASSSAGNYGYTF. The chain couples TRBV12-3 or TRBV12-4 to TRBJ1-2; no reliable D call. Trimming stripped 4 bases from V and 1 base from J, with 7 bases between. The CDR3 covers 13 residues.

The rearrangement links TRBV19 to TRBJ1-2, with TRBD1 as a possible D gene (5 bases). V shed 7 bases and J shed 2 bases, with 20 bases lying between them. The CDR3 has 16 residues. CDR1 LNHDA and CDR2 SQIVND come from the germline V gene (reference sequence). CDR3 nucleotides: TGTGCCAGTATTTGGGCAACACCGGGACGAAACTATGGCTACACCTTC. Amino acid sequence: CASIWATPGRNYGYTF.

About this clone itself: Other DNA sequences in the same sample also yield this CDR3. The chain recombines TRBV5-1 with TRBJ1-1; D call uncertain. The germline CDR1 and CDR2 sequences are SGHRS and YFSETQ. This CDR3 region has 14 residues. Trimming stripped 0 bases from V and 0 bases from J, with 6 bases between. The CDR3 here is CASSLDRLNTEAFF. For the CDR3, the DNA is TGCGCCAGCAGCTTGGACAGATTGAACACTGAAGCTTTCTTT. The full variable domain, its missing parts supplied by reference TRBV5-1 and TRBJ1-1, is KAGVTQTPRYLIKTRGQQVTLSCSPISGHRSVSWYQQTPGQGLQFLFEYFSETQRNKGNFPGRFSGRQFSNSRSEMNVSTLELGDSALYLCASSLDRLNTEAFFGQGTRLTVV.

The chain combines TRBV27 with TRBJ2-3, with 12 nucleotides matching TRBD2. There are 15 residues in the CDR3. V was clipped by 8 bases and J by 6 bases; unmatched bases: 9. Per germline, CDR1 MNHEY and CDR2 SMNVEV (reference sequence). The CDR3 loop is CASRLLAGGPDTQYF. CDR3 bases: TGTGCCAGCCGCTTACTAGCGGGGGGCCCGGATACGCAGTATTTT.

V and J are TRBV12-3 or TRBV12-4 and TRBJ1-4; no definite D call. Trimming stripped 6 bases from V and 5 bases from J, with 10 bases between. The length of the CDR3 is 13 residues. The CDR3 is CASSSDMNEKLFF. CDR3 in DNA: TGTGCCAGCAGCTCCGACATGAATGAAAAACTGTTTTTT.